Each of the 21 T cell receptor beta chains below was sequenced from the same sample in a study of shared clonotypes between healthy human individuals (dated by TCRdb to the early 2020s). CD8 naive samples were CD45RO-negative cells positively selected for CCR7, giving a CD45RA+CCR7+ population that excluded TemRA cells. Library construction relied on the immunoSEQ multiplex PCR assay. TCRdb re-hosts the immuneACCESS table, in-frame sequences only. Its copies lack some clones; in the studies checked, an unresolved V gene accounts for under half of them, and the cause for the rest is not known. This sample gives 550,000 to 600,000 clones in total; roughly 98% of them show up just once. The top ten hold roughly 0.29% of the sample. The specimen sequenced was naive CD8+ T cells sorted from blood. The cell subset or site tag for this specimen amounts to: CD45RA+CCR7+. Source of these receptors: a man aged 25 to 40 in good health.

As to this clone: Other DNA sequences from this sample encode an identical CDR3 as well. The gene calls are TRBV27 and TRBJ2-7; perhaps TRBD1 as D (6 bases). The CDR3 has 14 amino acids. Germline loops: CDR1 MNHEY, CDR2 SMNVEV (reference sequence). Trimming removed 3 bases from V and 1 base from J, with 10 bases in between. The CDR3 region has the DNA TGTGCCAGCAGTTTCTCCGGGACATCCTACGAGCAGTACTTC. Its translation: CASSFSGTSYEQYF.

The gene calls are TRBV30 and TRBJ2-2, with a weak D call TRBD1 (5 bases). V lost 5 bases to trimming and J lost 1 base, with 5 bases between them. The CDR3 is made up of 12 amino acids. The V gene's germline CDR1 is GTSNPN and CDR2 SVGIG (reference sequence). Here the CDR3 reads CAWQGNTGELFF. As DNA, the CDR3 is TGTGCCTGGCAGGGGAACACCGGGGAGCTGTTTTTT.

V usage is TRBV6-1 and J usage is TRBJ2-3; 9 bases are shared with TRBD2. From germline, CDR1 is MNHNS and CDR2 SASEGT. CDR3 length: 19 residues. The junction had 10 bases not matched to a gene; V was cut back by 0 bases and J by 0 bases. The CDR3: CASSEASSGRTRSTDTQYF. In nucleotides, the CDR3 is TGTGCCAGCAGTGAAGCCTCCAGCGGGAGGACCCGGAGCACAGATACGCAGTATTTT.

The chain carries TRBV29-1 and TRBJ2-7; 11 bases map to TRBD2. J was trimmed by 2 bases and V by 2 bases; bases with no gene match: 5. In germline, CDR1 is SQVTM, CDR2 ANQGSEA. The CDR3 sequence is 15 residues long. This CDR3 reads CSVEYLLAGAYEQYF. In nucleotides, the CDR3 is TGCAGCGTTGAATACTTACTAGCGGGGGCCTACGAGCAGTACTTC.

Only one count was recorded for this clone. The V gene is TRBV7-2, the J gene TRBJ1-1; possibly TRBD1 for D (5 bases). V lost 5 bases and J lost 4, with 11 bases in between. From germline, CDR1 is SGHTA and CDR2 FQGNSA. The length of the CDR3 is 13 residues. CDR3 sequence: CASSAKQGTEAFF. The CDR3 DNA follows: TGTGCCAGCAGCGCCAAGCAGGGCACTGAAGCTTTCTTT.

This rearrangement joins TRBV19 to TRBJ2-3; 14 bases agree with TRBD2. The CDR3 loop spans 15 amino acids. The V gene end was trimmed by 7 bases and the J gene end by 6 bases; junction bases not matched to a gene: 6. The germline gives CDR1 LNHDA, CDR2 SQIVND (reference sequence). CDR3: CASTRLAGGGDTQYF. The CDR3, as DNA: TGTGCCAGTACTCGACTAGCGGGAGGGGGGGATACGCAGTATTTT.

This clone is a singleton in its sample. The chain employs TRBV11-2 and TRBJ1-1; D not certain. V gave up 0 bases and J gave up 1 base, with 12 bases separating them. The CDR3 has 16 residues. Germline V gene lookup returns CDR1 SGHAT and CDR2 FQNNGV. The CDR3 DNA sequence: TGTGCCAGCAGCTTAGACTTAATGGACCAGAACACTGAAGCTTTCTTT. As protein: CASSLDLMDQNTEAFF.

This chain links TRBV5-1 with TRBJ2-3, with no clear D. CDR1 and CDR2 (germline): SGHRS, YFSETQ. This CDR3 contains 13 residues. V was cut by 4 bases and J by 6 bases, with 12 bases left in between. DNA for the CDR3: TGCGCCAGCAGCCCATACTTCGGGGATACGCAGTATTTT. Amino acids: CASSPYFGDTQYF.

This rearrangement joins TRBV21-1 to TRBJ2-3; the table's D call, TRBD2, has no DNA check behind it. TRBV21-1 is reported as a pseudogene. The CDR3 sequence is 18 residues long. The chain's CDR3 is CASSTTLGLAGVRDTQYF. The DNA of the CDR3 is TGTGCCAGCAGCACAACCCTCGGACTAGCGGGAGTTCGAGATACGCAGTATTTT.

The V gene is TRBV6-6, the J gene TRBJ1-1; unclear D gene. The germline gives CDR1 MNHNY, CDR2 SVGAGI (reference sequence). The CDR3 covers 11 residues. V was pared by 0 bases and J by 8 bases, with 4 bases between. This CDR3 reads CASSYSREAFF. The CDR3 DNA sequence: TGTGCCAGCAGTTACTCGAGAGAAGCTTTCTTT.

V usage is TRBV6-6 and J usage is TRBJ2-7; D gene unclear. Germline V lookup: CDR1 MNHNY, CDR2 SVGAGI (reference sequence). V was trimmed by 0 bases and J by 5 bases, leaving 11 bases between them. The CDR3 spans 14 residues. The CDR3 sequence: CASSYSTQIHEQYF. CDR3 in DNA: TGTGCCAGCAGTTACTCGACTCAGATCCACGAGCAGTACTTC.

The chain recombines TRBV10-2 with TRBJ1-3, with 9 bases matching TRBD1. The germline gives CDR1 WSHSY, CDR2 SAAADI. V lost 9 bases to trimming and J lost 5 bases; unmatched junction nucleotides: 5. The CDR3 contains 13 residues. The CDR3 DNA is TGCGCCAGTATGGACAGGGGCAGAAACACCATATATTTT. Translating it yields CASMDRGRNTIYF.

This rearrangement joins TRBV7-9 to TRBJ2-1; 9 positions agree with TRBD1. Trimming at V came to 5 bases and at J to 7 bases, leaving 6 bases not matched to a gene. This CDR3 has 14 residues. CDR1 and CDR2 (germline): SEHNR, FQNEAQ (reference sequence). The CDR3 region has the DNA TGTGCCAGCAGCACCCGACAGGGGGGGAATGAGCAGTTCTTC. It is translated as CASSTRQGGNEQFF.

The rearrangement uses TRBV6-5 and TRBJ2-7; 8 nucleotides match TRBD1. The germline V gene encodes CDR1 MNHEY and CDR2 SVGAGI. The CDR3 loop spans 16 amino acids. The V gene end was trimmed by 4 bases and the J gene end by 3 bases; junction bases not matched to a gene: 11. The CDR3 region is CASSSRDRLSGYEQYF. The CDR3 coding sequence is TGTGCCAGCAGTTCCCGGGACAGGCTTTCTGGCTACGAGCAGTACTTC.

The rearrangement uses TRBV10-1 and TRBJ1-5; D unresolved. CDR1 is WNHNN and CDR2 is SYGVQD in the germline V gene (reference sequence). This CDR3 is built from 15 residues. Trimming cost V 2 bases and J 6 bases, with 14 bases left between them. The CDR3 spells CASSEPEKGRQPQHF. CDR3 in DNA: TGCGCCAGCAGTGAGCCGGAAAAAGGTCGTCAGCCCCAGCATTTT.

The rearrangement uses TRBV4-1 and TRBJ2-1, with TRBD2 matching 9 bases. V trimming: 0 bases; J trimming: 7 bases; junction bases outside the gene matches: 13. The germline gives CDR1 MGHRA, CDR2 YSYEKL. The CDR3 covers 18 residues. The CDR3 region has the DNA TGCGCCAGCAGCCAAGAACCCCCTATGGGACTAGCTACGAATGAGCAGTTCTTC. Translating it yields CASSQEPPMGLATNEQFF.

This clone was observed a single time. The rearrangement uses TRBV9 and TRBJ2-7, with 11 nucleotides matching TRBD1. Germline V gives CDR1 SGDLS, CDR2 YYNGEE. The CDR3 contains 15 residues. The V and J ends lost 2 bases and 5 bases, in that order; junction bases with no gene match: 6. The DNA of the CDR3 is TGTGCCAGCAGCGTTCGGACAGGGGGCATTGACGAGCAGTACTTC. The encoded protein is CASSVRTGGIDEQYF.

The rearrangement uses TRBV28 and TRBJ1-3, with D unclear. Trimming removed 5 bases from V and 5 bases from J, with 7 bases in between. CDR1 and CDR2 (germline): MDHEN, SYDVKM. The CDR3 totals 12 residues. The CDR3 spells CASSPERNTIYF. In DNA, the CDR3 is TGTGCCAGCAGTCCCGAGAGAAACACCATATATTTT.

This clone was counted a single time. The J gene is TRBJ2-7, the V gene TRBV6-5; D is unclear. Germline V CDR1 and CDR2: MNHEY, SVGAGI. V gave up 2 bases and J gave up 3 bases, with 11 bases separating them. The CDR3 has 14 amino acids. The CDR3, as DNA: TGTGCCAGCAGTTACGGTCTTACCGGCTACGAGCAGTACTTC. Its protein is CASSYGLTGYEQYF.

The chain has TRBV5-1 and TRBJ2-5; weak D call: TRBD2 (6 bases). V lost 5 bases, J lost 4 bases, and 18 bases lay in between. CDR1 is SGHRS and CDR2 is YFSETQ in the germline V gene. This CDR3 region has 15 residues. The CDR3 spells CASRGGGHLGETQYF. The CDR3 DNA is TGCGCCAGCAGGGGGGGTGGCCATCTTGGAGAGACCCAGTACTTC.

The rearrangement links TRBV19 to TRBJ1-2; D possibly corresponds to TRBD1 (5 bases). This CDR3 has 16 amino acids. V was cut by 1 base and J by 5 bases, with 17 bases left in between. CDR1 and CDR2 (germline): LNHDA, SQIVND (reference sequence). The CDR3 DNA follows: TGTGCCAGTAGTATAGCCCTGGAGGCAGGGACGTATGGCTACACCTTC. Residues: CASSIALEAGTYGYTF.